This T cell receptor beta chain was obtained from a study of shared clonotypes between healthy human individuals. Here immunoSEQ multiplex PCR was the method, and the copy in TCRdb shows in-frame clones only, minus some. This sample has about 1 million clones, with roughly 80% found just once. Germline-derived CDR1 and CDR2 are LNHDA and SQIVND (reference sequence). This CDR3 has 14 residues. Trimming removed 5 bases from V and 4 bases from J; junction bases left unmatched: 7. Among the donors, all were Caucasian adults who lived in Nashville, Tennessee. This clone was recorded many times. The origin of this receptor is a man between 18 and 29 years old in good health. The chain carries TRBV19 and TRBJ2-5; TRBD2 agrees at 7 bases. Source material: memory CD4+ T cells sorted from blood. Subset specified: CD45RA-negative fraction. CDR3 bases: TGTGCCAGTAGTGGGACTACGGCTGGAGAGACCCAGTACTTC. The encoded protein is CASSGTTAGETQYF.